These 26 T cell receptor beta chains were all obtained from the same sample, sequenced in a study of shared clonotypes between healthy human individuals. Method: immunoSEQ multiplex PCR; TCRdb's copy keeps in-frame clones and lacks some. This table holds 2 million to 2.5 million clones, more than 85% found once. Sample: naive CD4+ T cells from PBMCs. Specified subset: CD45RA+ positively selected. These receptors were obtained from a man younger than 35 in good health. Some clones in this sample may be carry-over from other donors' samples.

CDR3 DNA sequence: TGTGCCATCAGTAGTGACAGGATCTACGAGCAGTACTTC. It encodes CAISSDRIYEQYF. The V and J genes are TRBV10-3 and TRBJ2-7; perhaps TRBD1 as D (6 bases). CDR3 length equals 13 residues. V dropped 5 bases and J dropped 3 bases, with 11 bases sitting between them. Germline V lookup: CDR1 ENHRY, CDR2 SYGVKD.

The chain has TRBV29-1 and TRBJ1-3; D uncertain. The V end lost 8 bases, the J end lost 0 bases, and 17 bases lay between the germline ends. There are 15 residues in the CDR3. The germline CDR1 and CDR2 sequences are SQVTM and ANQGSEA. CDR3 residues: CSQTRRLSSGNTIYF. CDR3 DNA sequence: TGCAGCCAAACACGGAGACTGAGCTCTGGAAACACCATATATTTT.

This clone was observed once. The gene calls are TRBV7-6 and TRBJ1-1, with unresolved D. CDR1 is SGHVS, CDR2 FNYEAQ, per germline. V shed 4 bases and J shed 1 base, with 7 bases lying between them. The CDR3 has 13 amino acids. CDR3: CASSSQSNTEAFF. The CDR3 DNA follows: TGTGCCAGCAGCTCACAGTCGAACACTGAAGCTTTCTTT. The whole variable domain, remainder taken from reference TRBV7-6 and TRBJ1-1, is GAGVSQSPRYKVTKRGQDVALRCDPISGHVSLYWYRQALGQGPEFLTYFNYEAQQDKSGLPNDRFSAERPEGSISTLTIQRTEQRDSAMYRCASSSQSNTEAFFGQGTRLTVV.

This sequence joins TRBV29-1 and TRBJ1-2; 7 bases fit TRBD1. Per the germline V gene, CDR1 is SQVTM and CDR2 is ANQGSEA. The CDR3 loop spans 15 amino acids. V dropped 6 bases and J dropped 4; count of bases not matched to a gene: 14. CDR3 protein: CSVDLRDRGFYGYTF. Written as DNA, the CDR3 is TGCAGCGTCGACCTCCGGGACAGAGGCTTCTATGGCTACACCTTC.

V and J are TRBV18 and TRBJ2-5; TRBD2 agrees at 10 bases. There are 16 residues in the CDR3. Per germline, CDR1 KGHSH and CDR2 LQKENI. The V gene end was trimmed by 6 bases and the J gene end by 2 bases; junction bases not matched to a gene: 9. CDR3 amino acids: CASSRQLAGRQETQYF. The CDR3 coding sequence is TGTGCCAGCTCCCGACAACTAGCGGGACGTCAAGAGACCCAGTACTTC.

V is TRBV28 and J is TRBJ1-2, with TRBD1 matching 8 bases. Germline CDR1 MDHEN, CDR2 SYDVKM. This CDR3 has 14 amino acids. Trimming removed 5 bases from V and 8 bases from J; junction bases left unmatched: 10. CDR3 protein: CASSTTGAKGGYTF. CDR3 sequence (DNA): TGTGCCAGCAGTACGACAGGGGCGAAGGGCGGCTACACCTTC.

The chain employs TRBV5-6 and TRBJ2-1, with a weak D call TRBD1 (6 bases). V was pared by 4 bases and J by 9 bases, with 17 bases between. Germline-derived CDR1 and CDR2 are SGHDT and YYEEEE. The CDR3 has 14 amino acids. CDR3 nucleotide sequence: TGTGCCAGCAGCGGGGGACAACGGTATGGTGAGCAGTTCTTC. Translation gives CASSGGQRYGEQFF. Full variable domain (rest looked up from reference TRBV5-6 and TRBJ2-1): DAGVTQSPTHLIKTRGQQVTLRCSPKSGHDTVSWYQQALGQGPQFIFQYYEEEERQRGNFPDRFSGHQFPNYSSELNVNALLLGDSALYLCASSGGQRYGEQFFGPGTRLTVL.

The CDR3, as DNA: TGTGCCAGCAGCTTAGCGGTCGCGAACACTGAAGCTTTCTTT. It codes for CASSLAVANTEAFF. V is TRBV7-8 and J is TRBJ1-1; D uncertain. The CDR3 consists of 14 residues. Trimming stripped 0 bases from V and 1 base from J, with 6 bases between. Germline V gives CDR1 SGHVS, CDR2 FQNEAQ.

The chain links TRBV18 to TRBJ2-2, with 9 nucleotides matching TRBD1. Looked up from germline, CDR1 is KGHSH and CDR2 is LQKENI. CDR3 size: 16 residues. With V trimmed by 5 bases and J by 0 bases, 4 bases remained unmatched. CDR3 sequence: CASSGTGRPNTGELFF. In nucleotides, the CDR3 is TGTGCCAGCTCAGGGACAGGGAGACCGAACACCGGGGAGCTGTTTTTT.

CDR3 sequence: CASVGDSNYGYTF. Written as DNA, the CDR3 is TGTGCCAGCGTTGGGGACAGCAACTATGGCTACACCTTC. The rearrangement links TRBV28 to TRBJ1-2, with 7 bases fitting TRBD1. The V gene end was trimmed by 8 bases and the J gene end by 2 bases; junction bases not matched to a gene: 5. Germline V gene data show CDR1 as MDHEN and CDR2 as SYDVKM. The CDR3 has 13 residues.

The chain couples TRBV5-1 to TRBJ2-1; D gene uncertain. V gave up 2 bases and J gave up 5 bases, with 8 bases separating them. The CDR3 loop spans 13 amino acids. CDR1 is SGHRS, CDR2 YFSETQ, per germline. The DNA for the CDR3 is TGCGCCAGCAGCTTTGGGTCGGACAATGAGCAGTTCTTC. Translated, it gives CASSFGSDNEQFF.

The gene calls are TRBV2 and TRBJ1-3, with D possibly matching TRBD1 (6 bases). The CDR3 totals 16 residues. The germline V gene has CDR1 SNHLY and CDR2 FYNNEI. V was trimmed by 5 bases and J by 2 bases, leaving 16 bases between them. CDR3 nucleotide sequence: TGTGCCAGCAGTAGTTACAGGGAGCGTACTGGAAACACCATATATTTT. Amino acid sequence: CASSSYRERTGNTIYF.

V and J are TRBV4-2 and TRBJ1-4; D perhaps matches TRBD1 (6 bases). This CDR3 spans 15 amino acids. CDR1 and CDR2 (germline): LGHNA, YNFKEQ. The V gene lost 4 bases and the J gene lost 5 bases, with 14 bases spanning the gap. The CDR3 spells CASSPYTGRNEKLFF. The CDR3 nucleotides are TGTGCCAGCAGCCCCTATACAGGGAGGAATGAAAAACTGTTTTTT.

This chain links TRBV7-9 with TRBJ2-1; 8 nucleotides match TRBD2. The germline gives CDR1 SEHNR, CDR2 FQNEAQ (reference sequence). This CDR3 contains 18 residues. V shed 4 bases and J 3 bases; nucleotides not matched to a gene: 14. DNA for the CDR3: TGTGCCAGCAGCTCGCTCCCCGTGAGTAGCGGGATCTACAATGAGCAGTTCTTC. Translating it yields CASSSLPVSSGIYNEQFF.

The chain couples TRBV29-1 to TRBJ1-1, with TRBD1 as a possible D gene (5 bases). Germline V gives CDR1 SQVTM, CDR2 ANQGSEA. The CDR3 spans 15 residues. The V and J ends lost 7 bases and 5 bases respectively, with 23 bases between them. CDR3 region: CSAPWDRTGRTEAFF. CDR3 DNA: TGCAGCGCCCCCTGGGACCGCACGGGGCGGACTGAAGCTTTCTTT.

The chain links TRBV7-2 to TRBJ2-7; 7 nucleotides align to TRBD1. Germline V gives CDR1 SGHTA, CDR2 FQGNSA. The CDR3 runs 15 residues. The V and J ends lost 7 bases and 1 base, in that order; junction bases with no gene match: 10. For the CDR3, the DNA is TGTGCCAGCAACGATATGGACAGGTTATCCTACGAGCAGTACTTC. Its protein is CASNDMDRLSYEQYF.

V usage is TRBV7-2 and J usage is TRBJ1-2; tentatively, D is TRBD1 (5 bases). Germline CDR1 is SGHTA and CDR2 is FQGNSA. The CDR3 totals 15 residues. V was trimmed by 5 bases and J by 4 bases, leaving 17 bases between them. The DNA for the CDR3 is TGTGCCAGCAGCCGCCAACAGATCGACAGCTATGGCTACACCTTC. Protein: CASSRQQIDSYGYTF.

The CDR3 is CASSPRTLAGGINEQFF. The CDR3, as DNA: TGTGCCAGCAGCCCTCGCACACTAGCGGGAGGGATCAATGAGCAGTTCTTC. The V and J genes are TRBV5-4 and TRBJ2-1; 13 bases fit TRBD2. Germline CDR1 reads SGHNT; CDR2 reads YYREEE (reference sequence). With V trimmed by 4 bases and J by 6 bases, 10 bases remained unmatched. The CDR3 has 17 residues.

The V call is TRBV25-1, the J call TRBJ2-5; D is perhaps TRBD1 (6 bases). CDR1 is MGHDK, CDR2 SYGVNS, per germline. V lost 4 bases and J lost 5, with 11 bases in between. The CDR3 is 13 amino acids. The CDR3 DNA is TGTGCCAGCAGTGGGGGACACTCGGAGACCCAGTACTTC. Its translation is CASSGGHSETQYF.

The V gene is TRBV21-1, the J gene TRBJ2-2; the DNA was not used to check the table's D call, TRBD2. TRBV21-1 is labeled a pseudogene. The CDR3 is 18 residues long. CDR3 bases: TGTGCCAGCAGCAAAAACCCTAGCGGGAGGGCCCGTACCGGGGAGCTGTTTTTT. This translates into CASSKNPSGRARTGELFF.

The genes are TRBV28 and TRBJ2-7, with 12 bases that match TRBD2. J was trimmed by 0 bases and V by 5 bases; bases with no gene match: 8. The CDR3 covers 17 residues. Germline CDR1 MDHEN, CDR2 SYDVKM. The CDR3 loop is CASSPGLAGWSSYEQYF. The CDR3 DNA reads TGTGCCAGCAGTCCTGGACTAGCGGGGTGGAGCTCCTACGAGCAGTACTTC.

The chain has TRBV7-2 and TRBJ1-5; D gene unclear. This CDR3 has 15 residues. V was cut by 5 bases and J by 3 bases, with 14 bases left in between. CDR1 and CDR2 (germline): SGHTA, FQGNSA. This chain's CDR3 is CASSPEGVNNQPQHF. The CDR3 DNA reads TGTGCCAGCAGCCCGGAGGGTGTTAACAATCAGCCCCAGCATTTT.

V and J are TRBV7-8 and TRBJ2-1, with D possibly being TRBD1 (5 bases). The CDR3 length is 14 residues. The germline CDR1 and CDR2 sequences are SGHVS and FQNEAQ. V lost 5 bases, J lost 6 bases, and 14 bases lay in between. The CDR3 DNA follows: TGTGCCAGCAGCCCCTTATCTCAGGGCAATGAGCAGTTCTTC. Translation gives CASSPLSQGNEQFF.

In DNA form, the CDR3 reads TGTGCCAGCCGGTGGGGGACTAATGAAAAACTGTTTTTT. Amino acids: CASRWGTNEKLFF. The chain has TRBV28 and TRBJ1-4, with a weak D call TRBD1 (5 bases). CDR3 length: 13 residues. Between the trimmed V and J ends, which lost 8 bases and 2 bases, there was a span of 9 bases. Germline V CDR1 and CDR2: MDHEN, SYDVKM.

CDR3 amino acids: CASSSGGGAYNEQFF. The CDR3 DNA is TGTGCCAGTAGTTCAGGCGGCGGAGCATACAATGAGCAGTTCTTC. This chain joins TRBV19 and TRBJ2-1; D remains unclear. The CDR3 is 15 amino acids. The V end was cut by 5 bases, the J end by 4 bases, with 15 bases between. The germline V gene encodes CDR1 LNHDA and CDR2 SQIVND (reference sequence).

This clone was seen a single time. The chain recombines TRBV6-6 with TRBJ1-5, with 8 bases identical to TRBD1. V lost 8 bases, J lost 9 bases, and 9 bases stayed unmatched. The CDR3 has 13 amino acids. CDR1 is MNHNY, CDR2 SVGAGI, per germline (reference sequence). CDR3 sequence: CASVDRGIGPQHF. CDR3 DNA sequence: TGTGCCAGCGTCGACAGGGGCATCGGGCCCCAGCATTTT.